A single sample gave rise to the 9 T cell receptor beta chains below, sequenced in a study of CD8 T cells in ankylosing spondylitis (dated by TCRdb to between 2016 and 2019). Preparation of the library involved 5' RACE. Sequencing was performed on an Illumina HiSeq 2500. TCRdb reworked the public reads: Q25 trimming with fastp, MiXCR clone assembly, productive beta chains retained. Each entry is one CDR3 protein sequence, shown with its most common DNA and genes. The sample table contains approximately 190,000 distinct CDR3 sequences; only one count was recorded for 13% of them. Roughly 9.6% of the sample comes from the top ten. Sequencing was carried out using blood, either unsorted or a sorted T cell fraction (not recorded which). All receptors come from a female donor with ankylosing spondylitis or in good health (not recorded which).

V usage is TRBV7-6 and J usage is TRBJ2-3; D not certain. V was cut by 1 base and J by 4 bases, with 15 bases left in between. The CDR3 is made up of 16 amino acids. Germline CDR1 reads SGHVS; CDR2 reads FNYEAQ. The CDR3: CASSLGGPNPADTQYF. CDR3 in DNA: TGTGCCAGCAGCTTAGGCGGCCCCAATCCTGCAGATACGCAGTATTTT. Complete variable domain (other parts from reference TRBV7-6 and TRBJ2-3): GAGVSQSPRYKVTKRGQDVALRCDPISGHVSLYWYRQALGQGPEFLTYFNYEAQQDKSGLPNDRFSAERPEGSISTLTIQRTEQRDSAMYRCASSLGGPNPADTQYFGPGTRLTVL.

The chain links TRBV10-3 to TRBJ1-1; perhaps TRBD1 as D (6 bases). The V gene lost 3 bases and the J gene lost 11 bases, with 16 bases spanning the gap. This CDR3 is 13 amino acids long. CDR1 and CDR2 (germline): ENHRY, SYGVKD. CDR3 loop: CAISDRGMESAFF. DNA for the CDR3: TGTGCCATCAGTGACAGGGGAATGGAAAGCGCTTTCTTT.

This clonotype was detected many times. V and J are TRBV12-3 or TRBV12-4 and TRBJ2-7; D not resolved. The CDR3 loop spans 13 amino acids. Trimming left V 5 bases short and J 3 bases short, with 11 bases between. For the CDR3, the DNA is TGTGCCAGCAGTCGAGTACTGGACTACGAGCAGTACTTC. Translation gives CASSRVLDYEQYF.

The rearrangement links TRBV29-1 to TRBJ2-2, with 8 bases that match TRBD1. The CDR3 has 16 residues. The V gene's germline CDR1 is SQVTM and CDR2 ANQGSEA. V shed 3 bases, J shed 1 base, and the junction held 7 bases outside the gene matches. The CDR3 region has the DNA TGCAGCGTTGAGGCCGGGACAGGACTGAACACCGGGGAGCTGTTTTTT. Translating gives CSVEAGTGLNTGELFF.

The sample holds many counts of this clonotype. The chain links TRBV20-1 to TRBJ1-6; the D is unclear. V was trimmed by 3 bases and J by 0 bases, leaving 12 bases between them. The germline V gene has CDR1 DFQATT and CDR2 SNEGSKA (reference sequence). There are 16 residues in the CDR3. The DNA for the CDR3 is TGCAGTGCTAGTATCCGGGGAAGCTCCTATAATTCACCCCTCCACTTT. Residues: CSASIRGSSYNSPLHF.

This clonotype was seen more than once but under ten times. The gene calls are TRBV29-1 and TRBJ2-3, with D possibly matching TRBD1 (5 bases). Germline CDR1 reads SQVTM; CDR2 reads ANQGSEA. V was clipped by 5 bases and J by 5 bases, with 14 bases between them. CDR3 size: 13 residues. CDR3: CSVRTSEGDTQYF. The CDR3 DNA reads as TGCAGCGTTCGGACATCGGAAGGAGATACGCAGTATTTT.

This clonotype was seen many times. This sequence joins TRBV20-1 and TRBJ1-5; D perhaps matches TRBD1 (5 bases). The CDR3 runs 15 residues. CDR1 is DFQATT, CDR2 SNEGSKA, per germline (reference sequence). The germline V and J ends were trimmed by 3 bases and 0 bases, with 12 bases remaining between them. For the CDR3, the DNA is TGCAGTGCTAGTTTGGGCGACAGTAGCAATCAGCCCCAGCATTTT. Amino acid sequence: CSASLGDSSNQPQHF.

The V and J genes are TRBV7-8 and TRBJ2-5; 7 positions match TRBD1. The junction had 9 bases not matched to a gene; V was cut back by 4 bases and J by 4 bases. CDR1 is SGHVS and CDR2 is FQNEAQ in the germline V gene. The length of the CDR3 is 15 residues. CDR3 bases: TGTGCCAGCAGCTCGAGACTCAACAGGGGAGAGACCCAGTACTTC. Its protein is CASSSRLNRGETQYF.

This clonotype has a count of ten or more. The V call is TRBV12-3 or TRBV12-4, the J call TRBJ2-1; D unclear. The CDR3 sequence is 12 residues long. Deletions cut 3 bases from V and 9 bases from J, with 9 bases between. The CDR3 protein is CASSLPPSEQFF. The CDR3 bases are TGTGCCAGCAGTTTGCCCCCGTCTGAGCAGTTCTTC.